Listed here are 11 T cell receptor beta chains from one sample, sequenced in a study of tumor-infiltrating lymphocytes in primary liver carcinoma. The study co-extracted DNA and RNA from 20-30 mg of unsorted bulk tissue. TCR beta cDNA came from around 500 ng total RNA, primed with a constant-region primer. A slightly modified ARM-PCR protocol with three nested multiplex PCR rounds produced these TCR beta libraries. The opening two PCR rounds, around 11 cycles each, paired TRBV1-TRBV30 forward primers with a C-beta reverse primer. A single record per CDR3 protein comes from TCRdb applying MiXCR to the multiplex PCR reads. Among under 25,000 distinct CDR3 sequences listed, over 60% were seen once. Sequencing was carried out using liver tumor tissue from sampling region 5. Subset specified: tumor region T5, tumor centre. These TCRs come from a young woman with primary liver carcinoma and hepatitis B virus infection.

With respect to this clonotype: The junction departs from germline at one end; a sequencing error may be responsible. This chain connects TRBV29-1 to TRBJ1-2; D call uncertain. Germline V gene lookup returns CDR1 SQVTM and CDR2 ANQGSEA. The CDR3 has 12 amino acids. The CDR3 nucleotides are TGCAGTGTTGCCCATTGGGGTGGCGGATACACCTTC. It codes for CSVAHWGGGYTF.

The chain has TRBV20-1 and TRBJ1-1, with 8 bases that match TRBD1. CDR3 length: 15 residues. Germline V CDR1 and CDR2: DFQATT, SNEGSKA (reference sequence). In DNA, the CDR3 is TGCAGCCCGCGAGGGGTCGACAGGGGCCACACTGAAGCTTTCTTT. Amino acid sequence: CSPRGVDRGHTEAFF.

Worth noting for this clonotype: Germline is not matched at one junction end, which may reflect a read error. This chain's CDR3 is CASSQSVWLADHDDTQYF. Written as DNA, the CDR3 is TGCGCCAGCAGCCAGTCGGTCTGGCTGGCTGATCACGATGATACACAGTATTTT. The chain couples TRBV4-3 to TRBJ2-3; D not certain. The CDR3 has 18 amino acids. The germline gives CDR1 LGHNA, CDR2 YSLEER.

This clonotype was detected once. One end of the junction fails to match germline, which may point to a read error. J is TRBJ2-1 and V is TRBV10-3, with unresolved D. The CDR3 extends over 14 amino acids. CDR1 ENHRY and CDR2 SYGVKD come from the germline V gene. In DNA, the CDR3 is TGTACCATCAAAGACGTTGGTGGGATAGATGAGCAGTTCTTC. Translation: CTIKDVGGIDEQFF.

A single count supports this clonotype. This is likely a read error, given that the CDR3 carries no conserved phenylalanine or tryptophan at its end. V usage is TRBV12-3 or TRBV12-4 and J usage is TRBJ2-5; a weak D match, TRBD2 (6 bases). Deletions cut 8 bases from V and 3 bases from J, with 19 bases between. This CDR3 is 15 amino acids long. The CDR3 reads CASLTYPGSEETQYL. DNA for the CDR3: TGTGCCAGCCTCACCTACCCCGGGAGCGAAGAGACCCAGTACTTA.

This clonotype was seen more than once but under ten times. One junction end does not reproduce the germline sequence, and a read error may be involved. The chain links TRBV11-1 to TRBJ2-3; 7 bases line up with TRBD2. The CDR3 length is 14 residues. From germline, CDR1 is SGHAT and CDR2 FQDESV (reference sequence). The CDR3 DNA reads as TGTGCCAGCAGCTTAAGGCAACGTGCGGGAGAGTCTCACTTT. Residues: CASSLRQRAGESHF.

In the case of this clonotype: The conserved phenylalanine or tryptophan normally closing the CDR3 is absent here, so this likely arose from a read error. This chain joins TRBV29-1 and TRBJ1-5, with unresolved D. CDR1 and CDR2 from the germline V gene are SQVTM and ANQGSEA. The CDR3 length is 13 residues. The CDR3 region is CSIATDLHQPQHS. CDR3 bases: TGTAGTATTGCAACCGACCTCCATCAGCCCCAGCATTCT.

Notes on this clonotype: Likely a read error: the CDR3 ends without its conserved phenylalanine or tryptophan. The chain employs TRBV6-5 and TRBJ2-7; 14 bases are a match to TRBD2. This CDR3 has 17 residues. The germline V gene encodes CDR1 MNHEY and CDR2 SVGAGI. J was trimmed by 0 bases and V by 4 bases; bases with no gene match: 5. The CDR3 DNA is TGTGCCAGCAGTTTCGCCGGGACTAGCGGGGGCTCCTACGAGCAGTACTTA. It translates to CASSFAGTSGGSYEQYL.

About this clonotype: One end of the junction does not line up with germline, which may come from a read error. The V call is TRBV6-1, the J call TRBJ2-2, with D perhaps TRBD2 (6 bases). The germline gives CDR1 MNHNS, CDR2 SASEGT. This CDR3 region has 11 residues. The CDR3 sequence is CVSSAVGDLFF. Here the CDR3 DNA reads TGTGTCAGCAGTGCCGTCGGGGACTTGTTTTTT.

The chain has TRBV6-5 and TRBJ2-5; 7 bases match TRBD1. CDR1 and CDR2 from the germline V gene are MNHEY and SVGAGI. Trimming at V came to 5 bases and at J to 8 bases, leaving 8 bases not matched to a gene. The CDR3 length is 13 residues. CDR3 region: CASSTDREPTQYF. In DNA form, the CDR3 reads TGTGCCAGCAGTACCGACAGGGAGCCCACCCAGTACTTC.

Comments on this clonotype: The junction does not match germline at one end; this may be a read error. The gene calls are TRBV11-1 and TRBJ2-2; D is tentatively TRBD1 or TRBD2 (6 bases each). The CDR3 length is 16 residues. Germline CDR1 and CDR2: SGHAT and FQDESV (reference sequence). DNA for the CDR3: TGTGCCAGCAGCAGGGTTATGGAGGGGGTGTTCGGGGAGCTGCTTTTT. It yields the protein CASSRVMEGVFGELLF.